This T cell receptor (beta chain) derives from a study of a mutant IDH1 vaccine in newly diagnosed glioma. Study at large: Pretreatment consisted of radiotherapy, temozolomide, or both, with most receiving both. Study results and limitations: With respect to changes in top peripheral T cell clonotypes, pseudoprogression seemed unrelated. Altogether, 80% to 95% of patients exhibited vaccine-induced immune responses.

On this clone itself: No antigen is known for it.

Time point described: week 35, safety follow-up. Vaccine doses each comprised 300 ug of mutant IDH1 20-mer peptide, with topical imiquimod. Profiling relied on immunoSEQ multiplex PCR, and the TCRdb table lists in-frame clones only, not all of them. The table shows 42,000 or so clones, with roughly 80% occurring only once. From germline, CDR1 is MNHNY and CDR2 SVGAGI (reference sequence). The CDR3 has 14 residues. The V segment lost 7 bases and the J segment 6 bases; nucleotides outside the gene matches: 8. The sequence was collected from a woman between 50 and 59 years old with glioma. The J gene is TRBJ2-3, the V gene TRBV6-6; 9 positions agree with TRBD1. The source was PBMCs, collected from a glioma patient whose treatment included an IDH1 peptide vaccine. The CDR3 region has the DNA TGTGCCAGCAATAAAGGACAGGGGTGGGATACGCAGTATTTT. Encoded protein: CASNKGQGWDTQYF.